This TCR beta chain stems from a study of radiotherapy plus CTLA-4 blockade in lung cancer. In the study overall: In roughly 19% of patients, objective responses were seen; 25% to 40% had disease control. Findings and limits, study-wide: Alongside interferon-beta, early blood T cell clone dynamics were reportedly the best predictor of response. Following radiotherapy plus ipilimumab, tumor-derived TCR clones expanded in the blood.

Concerning this clone: Its antigen is unknown.

Those patients who had chemo-refractory metastatic non-small-cell lung cancer were given focal radiation along with CTLA-4 blockade through ipilimumab. The CDR3 runs 14 residues. With 5 bases clipped from V and 4 bases from J, the junction kept 7 bases outside the gene matches. CDR1 and CDR2 (germline): SGHVS, FNYEAQ. Using immunoSEQ multiplex PCR, the repertoire was profiled, and TCRdb retains in-frame clones only, with some absent. This sample carries just under 60,000 clones, 65% to 80% of them seen once, and the ten largest clones take about 9%. The TCR sequence derives from a human donor with non-small cell lung cancer whose response to radiotherapy plus ipilimumab could not be evaluated. The source was peripheral blood, collected from a patient treated with radiotherapy plus ipilimumab. This sequence joins TRBV7-6 and TRBJ1-2; 7 nucleotides align to TRBD1. The CDR3 coding sequence is TGTGCCAGCAGCCCATCTCAGGGGGGCTATGGCTACACCTTC. Translation: CASSPSQGGYGYTF.